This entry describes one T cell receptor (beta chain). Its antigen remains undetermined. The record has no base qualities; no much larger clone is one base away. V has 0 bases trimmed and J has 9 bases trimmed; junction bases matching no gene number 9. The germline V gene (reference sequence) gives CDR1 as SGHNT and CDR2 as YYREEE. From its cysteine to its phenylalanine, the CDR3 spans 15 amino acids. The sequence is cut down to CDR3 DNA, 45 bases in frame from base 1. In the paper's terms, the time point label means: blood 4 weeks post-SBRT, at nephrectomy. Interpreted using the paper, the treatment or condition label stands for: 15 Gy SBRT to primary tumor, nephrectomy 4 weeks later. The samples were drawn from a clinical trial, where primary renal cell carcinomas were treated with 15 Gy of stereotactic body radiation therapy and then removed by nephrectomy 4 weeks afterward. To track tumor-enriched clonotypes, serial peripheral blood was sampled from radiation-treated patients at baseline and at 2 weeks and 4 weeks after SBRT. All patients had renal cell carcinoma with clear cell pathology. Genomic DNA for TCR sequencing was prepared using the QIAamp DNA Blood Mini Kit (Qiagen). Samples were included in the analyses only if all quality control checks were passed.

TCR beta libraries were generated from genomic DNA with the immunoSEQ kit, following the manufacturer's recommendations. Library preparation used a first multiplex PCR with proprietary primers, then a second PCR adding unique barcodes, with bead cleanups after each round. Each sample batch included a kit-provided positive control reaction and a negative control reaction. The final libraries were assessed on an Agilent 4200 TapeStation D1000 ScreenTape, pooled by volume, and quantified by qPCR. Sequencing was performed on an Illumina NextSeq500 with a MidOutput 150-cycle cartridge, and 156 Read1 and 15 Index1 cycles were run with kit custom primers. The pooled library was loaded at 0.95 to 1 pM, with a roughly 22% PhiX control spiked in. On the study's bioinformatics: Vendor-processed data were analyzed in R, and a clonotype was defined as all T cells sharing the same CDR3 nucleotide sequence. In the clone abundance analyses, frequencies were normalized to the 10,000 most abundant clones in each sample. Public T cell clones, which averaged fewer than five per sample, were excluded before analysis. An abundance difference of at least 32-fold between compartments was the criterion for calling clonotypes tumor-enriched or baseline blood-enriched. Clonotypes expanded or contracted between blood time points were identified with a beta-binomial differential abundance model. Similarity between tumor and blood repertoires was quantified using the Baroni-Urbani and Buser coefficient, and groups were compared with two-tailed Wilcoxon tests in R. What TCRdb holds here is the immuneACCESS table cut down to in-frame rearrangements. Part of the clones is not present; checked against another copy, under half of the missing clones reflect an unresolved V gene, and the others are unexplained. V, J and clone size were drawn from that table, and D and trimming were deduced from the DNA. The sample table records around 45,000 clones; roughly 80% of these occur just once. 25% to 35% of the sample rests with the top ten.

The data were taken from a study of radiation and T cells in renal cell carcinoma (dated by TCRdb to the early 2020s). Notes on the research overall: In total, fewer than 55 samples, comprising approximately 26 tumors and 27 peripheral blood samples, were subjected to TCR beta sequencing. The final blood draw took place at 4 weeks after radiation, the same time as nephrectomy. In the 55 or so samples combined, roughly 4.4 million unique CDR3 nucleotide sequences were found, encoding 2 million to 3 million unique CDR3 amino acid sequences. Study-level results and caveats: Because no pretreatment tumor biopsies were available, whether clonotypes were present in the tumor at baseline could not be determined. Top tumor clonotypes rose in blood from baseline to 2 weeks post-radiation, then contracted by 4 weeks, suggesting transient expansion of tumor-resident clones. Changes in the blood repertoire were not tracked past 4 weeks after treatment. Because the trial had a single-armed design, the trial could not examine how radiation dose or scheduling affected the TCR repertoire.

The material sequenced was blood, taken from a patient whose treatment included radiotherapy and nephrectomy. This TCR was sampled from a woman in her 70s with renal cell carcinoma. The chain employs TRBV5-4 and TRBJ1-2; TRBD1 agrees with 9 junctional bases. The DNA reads TGTGCCAGCAGCTTGGCCCCCGGGACAGGGCACAGCTACACCTTC. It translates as CASSLAPGTGHSYTF.